This T cell receptor (beta chain) is drawn from a study of T cell repertoires in cytomegalovirus infection. Regarding the study as a whole: It was HLA-C-restricted CMV-specific TCR beta clonotypes that dominated the response ex vivo.

TCRdb reprocessed the reads via MiXCR and lists one record per CDR3 protein. Altogether about 920,000 distinct CDR3 sequences are present, approximately 33% being singletons, with the ten largest covering around 15%. Germline CDR1 and CDR2: SNHLY and FYNNEI. The V and J ends lost 3 bases and 4 bases, in that order; junction bases with no gene match: 5. This CDR3 spans 16 amino acids. As to this clonotype: The antigen remains undetermined.

This sequence was found in a human donor in good health (CMV status not recorded). Some clones in this sample may be carry-over from other donors' samples. Sequenced here: cultured CD8+ T cells from PBMCs, sampled from culture after CMV antigen stimulation. The rearrangement uses TRBV2 and TRBJ2-2; 10 bases match TRBD2. The CDR3 DNA sequence: TGTGCCAGCAGTGAGCCAAGCGGGGGGGCCACCGGGGAGCTGTTTTTT. The encoded protein is CASSEPSGGATGELFF.